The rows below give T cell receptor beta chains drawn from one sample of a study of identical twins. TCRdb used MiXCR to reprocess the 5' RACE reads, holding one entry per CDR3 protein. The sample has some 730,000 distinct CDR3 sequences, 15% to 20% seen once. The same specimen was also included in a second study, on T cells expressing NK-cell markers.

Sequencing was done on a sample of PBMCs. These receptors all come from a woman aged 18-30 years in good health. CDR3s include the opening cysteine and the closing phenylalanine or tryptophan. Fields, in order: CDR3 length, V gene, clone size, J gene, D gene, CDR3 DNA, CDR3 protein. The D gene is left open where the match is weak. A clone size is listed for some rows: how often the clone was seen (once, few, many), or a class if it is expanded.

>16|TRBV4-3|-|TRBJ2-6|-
TGCGCCAGCAGCCAACACGGAGGCTCCGGGGCCAACGTCCTGACTTTC
CASSQHGGSGANVLTF
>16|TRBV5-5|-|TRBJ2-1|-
TGTGCCAGCAGCTTGTTAGGTACGGCTGGTATGAATGAGCAGTTCTTC
CASSLLGTAGMNEQFF
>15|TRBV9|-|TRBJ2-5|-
TGTGCCAGCACCCTAGGTGGGACCCCCCAAGAGACCCAGTACTTC
CASTLGGTPQETQYF
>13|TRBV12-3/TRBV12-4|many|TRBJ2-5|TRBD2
TGTGCCAGCAGTCTAAGGGAGGGGGAGACCCAGTACTTC
CASSLREGETQYF
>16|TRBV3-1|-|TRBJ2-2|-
TGTGCCAGCAGCCACTCCGGGCGCCGGAACACCGGGGAGCTGTTTTTT
CASSHSGRRNTGELFF
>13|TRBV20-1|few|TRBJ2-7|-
TGCAGTGCCAGTAGCGGAGAATCCTACGAGCAGTACTTC
CSASSGESYEQYF
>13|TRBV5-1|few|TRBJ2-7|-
TGCGCCAGCAGCTTGGTTAGTCCCCACGAGCAGTACTTC
CASSLVSPHEQYF
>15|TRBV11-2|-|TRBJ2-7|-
TGTGCCAGCAGCCGGTCAGGGGATGAAGGACGCGTGCAGTACTTC
CASSRSGDEGRVQYF
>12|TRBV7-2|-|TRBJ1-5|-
TGTGCCAGCGGCGGTAGCAATCAGCCCCAGCATTTT
CASGGSNQPQHF
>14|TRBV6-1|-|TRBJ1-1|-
TGTGCCAGCAGGCCCTACCAGGGTTACACTGAAGCTTTCTTT
CASRPYQGYTEAFF
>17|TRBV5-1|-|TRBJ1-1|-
TGCGCCAGCAGCTTGTCCCTACAGGGTTACAGGAACACTGAAGCTTTCTTT
CASSLSLQGYRNTEAFF
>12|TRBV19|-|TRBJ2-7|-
TGTGCCAGTATGGGCCCAACGAGGGGGCAGTACTTC
CASMGPTRGQYF
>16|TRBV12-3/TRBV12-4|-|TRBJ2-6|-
TGTGCCAGCAGATCACATTTAAGGGCTGGGGCCAACGTCCTGACTTTC
CASRSHLRAGANVLTF
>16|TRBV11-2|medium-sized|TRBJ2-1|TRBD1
TGTGCCAGCAGCTTAGGCCGGGACAGGGACTACAATGAGCAGTTCTTC
CASSLGRDRDYNEQFF
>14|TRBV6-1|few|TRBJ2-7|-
TGTGCCAGCAAATCCCAGACAGGATTCTACGAGCAGTACTTC
CASKSQTGFYEQYF
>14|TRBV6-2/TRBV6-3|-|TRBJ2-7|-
TGTGCCAGCAGTTTAGGGGGAGCACCGGTGGAGCAGTACTTC
CASSLGGAPVEQYF
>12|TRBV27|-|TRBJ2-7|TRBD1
TGTGCCAGCAGACCTAACAGGGGCGAGCAGTACTTC
CASRPNRGEQYF
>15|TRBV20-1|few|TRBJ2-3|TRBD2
TGCAGTGCTAGAGGGCGGCGGGGGGGTCCAGATACGCAGTATTTT
CSARGRRGGPDTQYF
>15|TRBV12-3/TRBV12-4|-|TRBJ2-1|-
TGTGCCACCTCCTACGGGACAAGCTCCTACAATGAGCAGTTCTTC
CATSYGTSSYNEQFF
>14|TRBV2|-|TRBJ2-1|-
TGTGCCAGCGGTAAGGCAGCATCCTACAATGAGCAGTTCTTC
CASGKAASYNEQFF
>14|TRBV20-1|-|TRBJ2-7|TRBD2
TGCAGTGCTATTAGGACTAGCGGGAGCTACGAGCAGTACTTC
CSAIRTSGSYEQYF
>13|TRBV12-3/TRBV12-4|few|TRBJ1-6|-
TGTGCCACGCGCCCGATAGGAGAATCACCCCTCCACTTT
CATRPIGESPLHF
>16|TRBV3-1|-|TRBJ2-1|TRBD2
TGTGCCAGCAGCCGAGTAGCGGGAAGCTCCTACAATGAGCATTTCTTC
CASSRVAGSSYNEHFF
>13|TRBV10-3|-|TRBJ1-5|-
TGTGCCATCCAAGCCGGGGACAATCAGCCCCAGCATTTT
CAIQAGDNQPQHF
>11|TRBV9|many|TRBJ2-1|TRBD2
TGTGCCAGCAGCATTAGCGGGGAGCAGTTCTTC
CASSISGEQFF
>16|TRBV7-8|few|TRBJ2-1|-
TGTGCCAGCAGCTTCCCCCGGGACACAGTAAGGGATGAGCAGTTCTTC
CASSFPRDTVRDEQFF
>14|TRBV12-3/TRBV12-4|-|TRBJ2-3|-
TGTGCCAGCAGTTGGGCCCGACAGGAAGATACGCAGTATTTT
CASSWARQEDTQYF
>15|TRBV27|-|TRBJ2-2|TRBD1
TGTGCCAGCAGCCGAGACAGGGTGGAAACCGGGGAGCTGTTTTTT
CASSRDRVETGELFF